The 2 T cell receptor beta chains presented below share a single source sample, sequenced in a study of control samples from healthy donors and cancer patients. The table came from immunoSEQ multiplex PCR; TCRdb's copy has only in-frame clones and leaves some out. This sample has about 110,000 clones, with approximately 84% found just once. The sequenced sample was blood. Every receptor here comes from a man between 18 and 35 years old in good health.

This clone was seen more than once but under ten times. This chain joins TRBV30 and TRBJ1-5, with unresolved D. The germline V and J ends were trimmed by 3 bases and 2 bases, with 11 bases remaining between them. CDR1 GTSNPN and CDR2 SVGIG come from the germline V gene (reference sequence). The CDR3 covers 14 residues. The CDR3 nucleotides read TGTGCCTGGAGACATCCCTGGGGCAATCAGCCCCAGCATTTT. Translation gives CAWRHPWGNQPQHF.

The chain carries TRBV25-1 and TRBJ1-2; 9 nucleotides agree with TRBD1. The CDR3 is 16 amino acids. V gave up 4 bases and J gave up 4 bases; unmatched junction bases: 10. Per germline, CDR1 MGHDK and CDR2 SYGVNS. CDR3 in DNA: TGTGCCAGCAGTGTATCGGGACAGGGAATAGGCTATGGCTACACCTTC. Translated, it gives CASSVSGQGIGYGYTF.